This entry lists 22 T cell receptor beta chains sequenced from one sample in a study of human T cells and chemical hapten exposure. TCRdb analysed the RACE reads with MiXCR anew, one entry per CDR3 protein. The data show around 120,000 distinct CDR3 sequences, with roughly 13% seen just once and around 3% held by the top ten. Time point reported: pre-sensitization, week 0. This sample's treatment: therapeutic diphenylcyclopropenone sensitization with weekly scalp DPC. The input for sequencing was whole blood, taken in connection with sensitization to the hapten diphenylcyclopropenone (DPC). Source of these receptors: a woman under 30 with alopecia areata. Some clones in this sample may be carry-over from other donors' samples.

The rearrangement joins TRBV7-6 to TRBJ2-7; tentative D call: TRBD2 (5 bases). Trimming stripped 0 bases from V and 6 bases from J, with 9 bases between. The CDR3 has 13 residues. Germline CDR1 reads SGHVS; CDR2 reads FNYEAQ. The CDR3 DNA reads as TGTGCCAGCAGCTTAGCGGGAGAAGGCGAGCAGTACTTC. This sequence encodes CASSLAGEGEQYF.

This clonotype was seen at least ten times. The CDR3 protein is CASSRALPYSPLHF. CDR3 nucleotides: TGTGCCAGCAGTCGGGCACTCCCCTATTCACCCCTCCACTTT. J is TRBJ1-6 and V is TRBV12-3 or TRBV12-4; no definite D call. V was shortened by 5 bases and J by 8 bases, with 13 bases between the two germline ends. This CDR3 has 14 residues.

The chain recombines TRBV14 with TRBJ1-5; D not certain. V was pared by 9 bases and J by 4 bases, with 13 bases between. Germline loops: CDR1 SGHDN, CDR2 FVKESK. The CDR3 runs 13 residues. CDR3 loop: CARPPGQNQPQHF. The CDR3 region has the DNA TGTGCCAGACCTCCGGGCCAGAATCAGCCCCAGCATTTT.

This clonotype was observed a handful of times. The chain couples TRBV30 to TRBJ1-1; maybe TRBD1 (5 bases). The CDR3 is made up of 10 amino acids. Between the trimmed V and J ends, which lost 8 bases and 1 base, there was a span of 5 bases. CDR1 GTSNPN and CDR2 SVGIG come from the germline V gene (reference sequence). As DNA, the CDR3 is TGTGCCGGGGGGAACACTGAAGCTTTCTTT. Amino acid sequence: CAGGNTEAFF. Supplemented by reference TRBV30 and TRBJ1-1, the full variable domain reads SQTIHQWPATLVQPVGSPLSLECTVEGTSNPNLYWYRQAAGRGLQLLFYSVGIGQISSEVPQNLSASRPQDRQFILSSKKLLLSDSGFYLCAGGNTEAFFGQGTRLTVV.

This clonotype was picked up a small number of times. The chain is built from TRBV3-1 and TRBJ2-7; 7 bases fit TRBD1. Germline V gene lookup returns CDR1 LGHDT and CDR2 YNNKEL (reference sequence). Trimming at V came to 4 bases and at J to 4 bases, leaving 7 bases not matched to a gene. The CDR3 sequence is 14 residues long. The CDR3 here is CASSPRGRGYEQYF. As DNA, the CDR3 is TGTGCCAGCAGCCCTAGGGGGCGCGGGTACGAGCAGTACTTC.

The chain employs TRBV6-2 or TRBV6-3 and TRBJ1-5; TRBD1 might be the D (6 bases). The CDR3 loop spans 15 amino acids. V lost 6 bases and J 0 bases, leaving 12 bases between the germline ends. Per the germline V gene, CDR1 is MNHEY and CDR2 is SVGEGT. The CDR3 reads CASRDSSASNQPQHF. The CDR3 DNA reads TGTGCCAGCAGGGACAGTTCGGCTAGCAATCAGCCCCAGCATTTT.

CDR3 DNA: TGTGCCAGCATCGTACAGGGAAGCACAGATACGCAGTATTTT. Residues: CASIVQGSTDTQYF. The J gene is TRBJ2-3, the V gene TRBV28, with D tentatively TRBD1 (6 bases). This CDR3 region has 14 residues. With 7 bases removed from V and 0 bases from J, the gap between germline ends came to 11 bases. CDR1 is MDHEN and CDR2 is SYDVKM in the germline V gene. Combining the CDR3 with reference TRBV28 and TRBJ2-3 gives the whole variable domain DVKVTQSSRYLVKRTGEKVFLECVQDMDHENMFWYRQDPGLGLRLIYFSYDVKMKEKGDIPEGYSVSREKKERFSLILESASTNQTSMYLCASIVQGSTDTQYFGPGTRLTVL.

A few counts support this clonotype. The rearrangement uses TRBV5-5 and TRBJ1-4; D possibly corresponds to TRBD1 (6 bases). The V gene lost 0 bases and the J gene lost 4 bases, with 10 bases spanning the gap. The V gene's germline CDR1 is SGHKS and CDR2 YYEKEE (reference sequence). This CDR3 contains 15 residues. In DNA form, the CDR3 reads TGTGCCAGCAGCTTGGCCACAGGGCTTAATGAAAAACTGTTTTTT. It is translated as CASSLATGLNEKLFF.

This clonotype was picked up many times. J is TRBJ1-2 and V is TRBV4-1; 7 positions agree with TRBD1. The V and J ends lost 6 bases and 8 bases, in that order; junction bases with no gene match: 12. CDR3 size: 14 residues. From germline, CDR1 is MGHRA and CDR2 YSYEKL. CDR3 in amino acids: CASRQTGRLSGYTF. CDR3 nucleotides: TGCGCCAGCAGACAGACAGGGCGCCTGTCGGGCTACACCTTC.

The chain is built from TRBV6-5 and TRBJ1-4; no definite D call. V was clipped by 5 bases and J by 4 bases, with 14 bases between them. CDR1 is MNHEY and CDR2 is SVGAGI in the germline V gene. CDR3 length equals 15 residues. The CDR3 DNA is TGTGCCAGCAGTCGGTCCAGAAACAGTAATGAAAAACTGTTTTTT. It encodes CASSRSRNSNEKLFF.

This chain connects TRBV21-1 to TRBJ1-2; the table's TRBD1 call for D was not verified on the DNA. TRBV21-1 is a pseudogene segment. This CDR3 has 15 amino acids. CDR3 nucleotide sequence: TGTGCCAGCAGCAAGCGGACAGGGGTATACTATGGCTACACCTTC. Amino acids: CASSKRTGVYYGYTF.

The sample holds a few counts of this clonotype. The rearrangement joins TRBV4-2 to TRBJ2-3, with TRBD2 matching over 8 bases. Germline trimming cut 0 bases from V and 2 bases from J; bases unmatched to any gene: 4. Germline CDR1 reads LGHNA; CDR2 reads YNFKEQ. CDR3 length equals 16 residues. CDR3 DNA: TGTGCCAGCAGCCAAGAAGCGGGGGCTCTCACAGATACGCAGTATTTT. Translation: CASSQEAGALTDTQYF.

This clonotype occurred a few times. The CDR3, as DNA: TGTGCCAGCAGTCGGTCCGGGCAGCCTTCACCCCTCCACTTT. Its protein product is CASSRSGQPSPLHF. V gene TRBV2 combines with J gene TRBJ1-6; no clear D. In germline, CDR1 is SNHLY, CDR2 FYNNEI. CDR3 length: 14 residues. The germline V and J ends were trimmed by 5 bases and 9 bases, with 14 bases remaining between them.

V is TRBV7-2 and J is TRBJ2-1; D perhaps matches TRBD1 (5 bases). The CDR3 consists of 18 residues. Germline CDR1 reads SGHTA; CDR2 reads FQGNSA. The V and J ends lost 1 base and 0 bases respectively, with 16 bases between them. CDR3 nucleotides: TGTGCCAGCAGCTTAGTCCCCAGGGCCTGGGGCTCCTACAATGAGCAGTTCTTC. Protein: CASSLVPRAWGSYNEQFF.

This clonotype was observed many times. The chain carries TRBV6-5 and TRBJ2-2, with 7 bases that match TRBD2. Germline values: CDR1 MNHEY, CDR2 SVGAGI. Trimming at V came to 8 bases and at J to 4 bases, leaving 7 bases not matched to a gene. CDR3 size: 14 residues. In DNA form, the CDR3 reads TGTGCCAGCGGAGCTAGCGGTGCCACCGGGGAGCTGTTTTTT. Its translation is CASGASGATGELFF.

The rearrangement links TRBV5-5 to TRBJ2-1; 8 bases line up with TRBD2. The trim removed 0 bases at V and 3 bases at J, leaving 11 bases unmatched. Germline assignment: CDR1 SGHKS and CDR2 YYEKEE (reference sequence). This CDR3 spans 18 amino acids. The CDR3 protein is CASSLEALRGGIYNEQFF. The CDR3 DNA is TGTGCCAGCAGCTTGGAAGCCCTTCGCGGGGGGATCTACAATGAGCAGTTCTTC.

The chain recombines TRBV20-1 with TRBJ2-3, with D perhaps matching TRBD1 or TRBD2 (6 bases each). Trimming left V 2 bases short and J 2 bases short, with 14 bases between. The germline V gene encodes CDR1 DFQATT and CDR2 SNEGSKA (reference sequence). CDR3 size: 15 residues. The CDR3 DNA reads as TGCAGTGCTAGAATATGGGGGGCTAACACAGATACGCAGTATTTT. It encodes CSARIWGANTDTQYF.

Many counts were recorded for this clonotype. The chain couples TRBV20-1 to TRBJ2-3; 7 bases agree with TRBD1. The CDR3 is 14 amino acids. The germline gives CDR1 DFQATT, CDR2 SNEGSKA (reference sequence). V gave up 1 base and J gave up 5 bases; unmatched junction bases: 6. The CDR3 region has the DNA TGCAGTGCTAGAGCCCAAGACAGGGTAGATACGCAGTATTTT. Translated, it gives CSARAQDRVDTQYF.

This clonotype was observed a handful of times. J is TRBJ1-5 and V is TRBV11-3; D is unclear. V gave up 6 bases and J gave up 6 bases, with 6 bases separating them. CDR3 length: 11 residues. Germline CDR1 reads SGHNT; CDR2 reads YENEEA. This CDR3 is CASRTIQPQHF. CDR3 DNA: TGTGCCAGCAGGACAATTCAGCCCCAGCATTTT. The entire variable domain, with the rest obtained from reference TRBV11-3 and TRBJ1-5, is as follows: EAGVVQSPRYKIIEKKQPVAFWCNPISGHNTLYWYLQNLGQGPELLIRYENEEAVDDSQLPKDRFSAERLKGVDSTLKIQPAELGDSAVYLCASRTIQPQHFGDGTRLSIL.

The DNA of the CDR3 is TGTGCCAGCAAACCCAAGGCCTATCAGCCCCAGCATTTT. It encodes CASKPKAYQPQHF. This chain uses TRBV19 with TRBJ1-5; D not resolved. This CDR3 has 13 residues. CDR1 LNHDA and CDR2 SQIVND come from the germline V gene (reference sequence). The V gene lost 9 bases and the J gene lost 5 bases, with 14 bases spanning the gap.

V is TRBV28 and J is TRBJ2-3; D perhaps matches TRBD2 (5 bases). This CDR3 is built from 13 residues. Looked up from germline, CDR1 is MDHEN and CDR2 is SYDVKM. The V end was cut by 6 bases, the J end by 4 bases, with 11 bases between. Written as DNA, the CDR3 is TGTGCCAGCAGATCGGGGTCTTCAGATACGCAGTATTTT. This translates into CASRSGSSDTQYF.

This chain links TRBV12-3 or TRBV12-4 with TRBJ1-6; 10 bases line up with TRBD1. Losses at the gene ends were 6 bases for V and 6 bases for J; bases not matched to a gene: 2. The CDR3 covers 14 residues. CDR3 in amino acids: CASRRDRGNSPLHF. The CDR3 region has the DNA TGTGCCAGCAGGCGGGACAGGGGTAATTCACCCCTCCACTTT.